This T cell receptor beta chain was recovered during a study of response to subunit inactivated influenza vaccine. In germline, CDR1 is SGHTA, CDR2 FQGNSA. Trimming removed 5 bases at V and 6 bases at J, with 14 bases between. This CDR3 is 14 amino acids long. The sample holds a few counts of this clonotype. TCRdb ran MiXCR on the RT-PCR reads and lists one entry per CDR3 protein. The table lists 500,000 to 600,000 distinct CDR3 sequences, approximately 7.1% of them singletons. The receptor was isolated from a man between 50 and 75 years old who received an inactivated influenza vaccine. The V call is TRBV7-2, the J call TRBJ2-1, with no clear D. The source was PBMCs from blood, collected about 23 months after vaccination. In DNA form, the CDR3 reads TGTGCCAGCAGCCCGCTCTCTAGTTCCAATGAGCAGTTCTTC. Its translation is CASSPLSSSNEQFF.